Sequencing of this TCR beta chain was carried out in a study of shared clonotypes between healthy human individuals. Study results and caveats: Genetic and exposure-history diversity was limited by the small donor number.

Comments on this clone: Antigen unknown.

Generated by immunoSEQ multiplex PCR, the TCRdb table keeps only in-frame clones and is missing some. This table holds some 2,500,000 clones, under 95% found once. The CDR3 totals 13 residues. The germline gives CDR1 SQVTM, CDR2 ANQGSEA. The V and J ends lost 4 bases and 5 bases respectively, with 14 bases between them. The receptor's source is a young man in good health. Some clones in this sample may be carry-over from other donors' samples. The rearrangement uses TRBV29-1 and TRBJ2-5; a weak D match, TRBD1 (5 bases). Specimen: naive CD4+ T cells from PBMCs. Subset reported: CD45RA+ positively selected. The CDR3 DNA is TGCAGCGTTGCTCCAGGGCCGGACGAGACCCAGTACTTC. Protein sequence: CSVAPGPDETQYF.